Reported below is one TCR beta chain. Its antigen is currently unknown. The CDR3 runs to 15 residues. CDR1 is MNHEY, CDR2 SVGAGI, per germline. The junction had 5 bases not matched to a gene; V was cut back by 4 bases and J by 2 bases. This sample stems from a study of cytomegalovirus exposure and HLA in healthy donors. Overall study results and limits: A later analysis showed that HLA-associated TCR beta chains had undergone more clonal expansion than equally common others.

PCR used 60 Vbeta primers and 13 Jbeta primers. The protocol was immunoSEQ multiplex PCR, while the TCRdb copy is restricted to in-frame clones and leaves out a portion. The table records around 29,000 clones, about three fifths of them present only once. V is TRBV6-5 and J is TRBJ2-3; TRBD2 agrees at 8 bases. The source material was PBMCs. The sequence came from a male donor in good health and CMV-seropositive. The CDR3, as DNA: TGTGCCAGCAGTTTGTTTAGCGGGGCCACAGATACGCAGTATTTT. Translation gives CASSLFSGATDTQYF.